The rows below give T cell receptor beta chains drawn from one sample of a study of blood T cell repertoires in COVID-19. Clones were sequenced by immunoSEQ multiplex PCR, and TCRdb holds only the in-frame ones, with some missing. The table lists about 250,000 clones, nearly 90% of them singletons. Sequencing was carried out using peripheral blood. Receptor source: a man aged 18-30 years with active or convalescent COVID-19. CDR3s leave out the opening cysteine and the closing phenylalanine or tryptophan.

J	V	length	CDR3
TRBJ2-1	TRBV27	12	ASSSPHTGNEQF
TRBJ2-1	TRBV7-2	11	ASSFLRGNEQF
TRBJ1-1	TRBV20-1	11	SASNRGRWVAF
TRBJ1-5	TRBV5-6	13	ASSKEGARGQPQH
TRBJ1-3	TRBV9	14	ASSVGGSAAGNTIY
TRBJ2-5	TRBV28	12	ASSLQRGLETQY
TRBJ1-2	TRBV30	12	AWRPGQGYYGYT
TRBJ1-2	TRBV27	13	ASSPQGVVDYGYT
TRBJ2-5	TRBV11-2	15	ASSLFRPLAGKETQY
TRBJ1-1	TRBV5-1	9	ASSLDRVAF
TRBJ2-7	TRBV18	11	ASSQGVLIEQY
TRBJ2-7	TRBV7-9	9	ASSPLYEQY
TRBJ1-1	TRBV11-2	14	ASSLEVWLTGTEAF
TRBJ2-6	TRBV5-1	14	ASSSTGGVGANVLT
TRBJ1-4	TRBV7-9	14	ASSLGVGSGFEKLF
TRBJ1-2	TRBV6-4	13	ASSENPGQDYGYT
TRBJ1-3	TRBV15	14	ATSIYDRTSGNTIY
TRBJ1-4	TRBV15	13	ATSRDRTLNEKLF
TRBJ1-2	TRBV25-1	11	ASSRSGYYGYT
TRBJ1-5	TRBV29-1	12	SPDGGHWDQPQH
TRBJ2-3	TRBV11-2	12	ASRPEGESDTQY
TRBJ1-6	TRBV6-4	13	ASSDEAGNNSPLH
TRBJ1-5	TRBV6-5	13	ASRKQGWSNQPQH
TRBJ2-7	TRBV6-1	14	ASSDKAGVLLYEQY
TRBJ2-4	TRBV5-4	12	ASSSPSLVNIQY
TRBJ1-2	TRBV19	12	ASSTRQINYGYT
TRBJ1-1	TRBV20-1	9	SARLLTEAF
TRBJ1-5	TRBV28	10	ASRTLNQPQH
TRBJ1-1	TRBV7-9	12	ASSWDRRNTEAF
TRBJ1-1	TRBV7-3	11	ASSRGTDTEAF
TRBJ2-7	TRBV5-6	12	ASSLGTSSYEQY
TRBJ1-1	TRBV7-2	14	ASSSDPTGAGAEAF
TRBJ2-3	TRBV19	12	ASSQHRGGDTQY
TRBJ2-7	TRBV18	17	ASSPLRGRIAGETGEQY
TRBJ2-2	TRBV7-8	13	ASSSWTGRVGELF
TRBJ2-7	TRBV6-2/TRBV6-3	12	ASSFGELVYEQY
TRBJ1-1	TRBV6-2/TRBV6-3	11	ASSDRDGTEAF
TRBJ1-6	TRBV4-3	13	ASSQTHLSGGPLH
TRBJ2-2	TRBV7-9	15	ASSLNIAGANTGELF
TRBJ2-3	TRBV19	15	ASNKGARVAGTDTQY
TRBJ1-2	TRBV7-2	14	ASSPSSGQGYDGYT
TRBJ1-1	TRBV18	11	ASSPPGGTEAF
TRBJ2-2	TRBV13	12	ASSLGTVTGELF
TRBJ2-1	TRBV5-1	13	ASSLGGQTYNEQF
TRBJ1-1	TRBV5-1	12	ASSPREVNTEAF
TRBJ2-7	TRBV6-5	11	ASSRDSKYEQY
TRBJ2-7	TRBV6-5	13	ASRKTSGGSYEQY
TRBJ1-6	TRBV7-2	11	ASSLEEDSPLH
TRBJ2-6	TRBV19	17	ASSRIKTGVISGANVLT
TRBJ1-6	TRBV5-5	14	ASGTGGPPSNSPLH
TRBJ2-5	TRBV7-3	11	ASSIGQRETQY
TRBJ2-3	TRBV10-2	15	ASSLVAGGASTDTQY
TRBJ1-1	TRBV15	13	ATSNWELRNTEAF
TRBJ2-5	TRBV6-2/TRBV6-3	16	ASSYSTVWTGDQETQY
TRBJ1-2	TRBV14	13	ASSLAGTTNYGYT
TRBJ1-4	TRBV3-1/TRBV3-2	16	ASSPGHPDGVTNEKLF
TRBJ1-5	TRBV6-5	13	ASSPGQGGNQPQH
TRBJ1-1	TRBV5-1	12	ASKQQGMNTEAF
TRBJ2-5	TRBV20-1	9	SARDSEVPY
TRBJ1-3	TRBV7-9	12	ASSLGTVGNTIY